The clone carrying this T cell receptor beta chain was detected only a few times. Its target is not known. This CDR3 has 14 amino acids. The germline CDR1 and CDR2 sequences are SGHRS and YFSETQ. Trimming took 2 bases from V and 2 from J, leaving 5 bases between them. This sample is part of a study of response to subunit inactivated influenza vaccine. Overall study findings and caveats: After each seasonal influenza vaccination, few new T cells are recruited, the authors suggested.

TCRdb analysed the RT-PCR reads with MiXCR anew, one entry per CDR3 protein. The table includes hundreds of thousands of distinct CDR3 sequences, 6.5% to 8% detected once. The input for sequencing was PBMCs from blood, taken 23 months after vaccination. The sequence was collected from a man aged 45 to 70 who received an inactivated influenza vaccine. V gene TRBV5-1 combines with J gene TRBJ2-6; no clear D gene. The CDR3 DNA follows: TGCGCCAGCAGCTTTCAAACTGGGGCCAACGTCCTGACTTTC. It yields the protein CASSFQTGANVLTF.